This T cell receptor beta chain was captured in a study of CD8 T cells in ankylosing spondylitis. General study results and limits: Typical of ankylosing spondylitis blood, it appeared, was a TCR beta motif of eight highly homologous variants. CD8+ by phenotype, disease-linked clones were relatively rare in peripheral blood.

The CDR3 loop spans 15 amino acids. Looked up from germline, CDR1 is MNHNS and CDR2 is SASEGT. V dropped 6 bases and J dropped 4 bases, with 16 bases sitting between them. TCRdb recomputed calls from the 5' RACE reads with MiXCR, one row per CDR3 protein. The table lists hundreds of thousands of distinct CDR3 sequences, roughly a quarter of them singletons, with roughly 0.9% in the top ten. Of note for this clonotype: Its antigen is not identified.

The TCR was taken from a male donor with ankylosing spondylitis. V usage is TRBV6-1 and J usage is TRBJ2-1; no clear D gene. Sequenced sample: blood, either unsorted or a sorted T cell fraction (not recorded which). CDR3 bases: TGTGCCAGCAGCGGTTTTCATGGCTCATACAATGAGCAGTTCTTC. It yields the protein CASSGFHGSYNEQFF.